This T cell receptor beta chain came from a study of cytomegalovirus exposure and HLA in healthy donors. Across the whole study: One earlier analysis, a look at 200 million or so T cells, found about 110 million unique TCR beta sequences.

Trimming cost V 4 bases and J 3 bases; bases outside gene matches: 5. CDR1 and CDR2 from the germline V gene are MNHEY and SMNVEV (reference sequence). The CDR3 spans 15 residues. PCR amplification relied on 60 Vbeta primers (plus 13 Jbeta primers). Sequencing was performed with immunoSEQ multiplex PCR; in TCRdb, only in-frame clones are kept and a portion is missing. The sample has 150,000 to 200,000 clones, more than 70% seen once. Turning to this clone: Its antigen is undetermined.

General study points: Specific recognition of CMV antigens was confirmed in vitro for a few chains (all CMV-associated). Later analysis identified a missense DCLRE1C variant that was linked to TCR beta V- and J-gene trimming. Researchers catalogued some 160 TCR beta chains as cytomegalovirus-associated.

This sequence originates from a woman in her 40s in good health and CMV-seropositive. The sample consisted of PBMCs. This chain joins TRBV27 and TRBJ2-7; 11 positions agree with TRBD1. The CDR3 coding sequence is TGTGCCAGCAGTTCTGGACAGGGGGCTGACTACGAGCAGTACTTC. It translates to CASSSGQGADYEQYF.